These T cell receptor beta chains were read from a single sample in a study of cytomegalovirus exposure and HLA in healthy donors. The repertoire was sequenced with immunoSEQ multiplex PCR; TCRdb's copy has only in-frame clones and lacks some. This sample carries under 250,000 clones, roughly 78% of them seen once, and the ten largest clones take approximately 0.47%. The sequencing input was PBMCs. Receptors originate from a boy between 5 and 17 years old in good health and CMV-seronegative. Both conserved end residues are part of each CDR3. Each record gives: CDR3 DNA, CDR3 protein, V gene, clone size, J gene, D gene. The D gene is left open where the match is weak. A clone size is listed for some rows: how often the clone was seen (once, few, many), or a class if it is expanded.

DNA: TGCGCCAGCAGCTTGGCCCGCGTGCGGGGTAGCCAAGAGACCCAGTACTTC
CDR3: CASSLARVRGSQETQYF
V: TRBV5-1
size: .
J: TRBJ2-5
D: .

DNA: TGCGCCAGCAGCTTGGAGGTGACATCCGACGAGCAGTACTTC
CDR3: CASSLEVTSDEQYF
V: TRBV5-1
size: once
J: TRBJ2-7
D: .

DNA: TGTGCCACCAGCAGAGATTTGGCGGCGGGAGGGACCCAAGAGACCCAGTACTTC
CDR3: CATSRDLAAGGTQETQYF
V: TRBV15
size: .
J: TRBJ2-5
D: TRBD2

DNA: TGCAGCGTCGCCTTGGGCTTGAACACTGAAGCTTTCTTT
CDR3: CSVALGLNTEAFF
V: TRBV29-1
size: few
J: TRBJ1-1
D: .

DNA: TGTGCCTGGAGTGTACATGGGAGCCAAGGGGAGACCCAGTACTTC
CDR3: CAWSVHGSQGETQYF
V: TRBV30
size: .
J: TRBJ2-5
D: .

DNA: TGTGCCTGCGGGACAGGGAGCACCTACGAGCAGTACTTC
CDR3: CACGTGSTYEQYF
V: TRBV2
size: .
J: TRBJ2-7
D: TRBD1

DNA: TGTGCCAGTAGTATCGGGCAGGGAGGGAACACTGAAGCTTTCTTT
CDR3: CASSIGQGGNTEAFF
V: TRBV19
size: .
J: TRBJ1-1
D: .

DNA: TGCAGCGTTGACCTAGCGGGGGGGGCGAACAATGAGCAGTTCTTC
CDR3: CSVDLAGGANNEQFF
V: TRBV29-1
size: .
J: TRBJ2-1
D: TRBD2

DNA: TGTGCCAGCAGCTCCACAGGTGACAGGGGCCCCTACGAGCAGTACTTC
CDR3: CASSSTGDRGPYEQYF
V: TRBV7-9
size: .
J: TRBJ2-7
D: TRBD1

DNA: TGCGCCAGCAGCTTGGGTCCCTCGGGGTACCAAGAGACCCAGTACTTC
CDR3: CASSLGPSGYQETQYF
V: TRBV5-1
size: once
J: TRBJ2-5
D: .

DNA: TGTGCCAGCAGCTCCGGGACAGGGGGCAATGAGCAGTTCTTC
CDR3: CASSSGTGGNEQFF
V: TRBV9
size: .
J: TRBJ2-1
D: TRBD1

DNA: TGTGCCAGCAGTGTGGGACTAGCGAATATTTACAATGAGCAGTTCTTC
CDR3: CASSVGLANIYNEQFF
V: TRBV2
size: .
J: TRBJ2-1
D: TRBD2

DNA: TGCAGCGCCCCAAACGAGGGAGGGCGGCACAATGAGCAGTTCTTC
CDR3: CSAPNEGGRHNEQFF
V: TRBV29-1
size: .
J: TRBJ2-1
D: TRBD2

DNA: TGTGTCAGCAGCGGGAGTAGAGGGACCTACGAGCAGTACTTC
CDR3: CVSSGSRGTYEQYF
V: TRBV6-5
size: .
J: TRBJ2-7
D: TRBD2

DNA: TGTGCCAGCAGCAGACGATTAGGGGGACAGAACACTGAAGCTTTCTTT
CDR3: CASSRRLGGQNTEAFF
V: TRBV11-2
size: .
J: TRBJ1-1
D: .

DNA: TGCGCCAGCAGCCGGACTAGCGGGAGATCCTACAATGAGCAGTTCTTC
CDR3: CASSRTSGRSYNEQFF
V: TRBV5-1
size: .
J: TRBJ2-1
D: TRBD2